Below are 14 T cell receptor beta chains sequenced from a single sample in a study of technical replicates of blood from several donors. Using immunoSEQ multiplex PCR, the repertoire was profiled, and TCRdb retains in-frame clones only, with some absent. The sample lists some 70,000 clones; about 97% were seen once. The sample comprised T cells isolated from PBMCs. Every receptor here comes from a human donor in good health.

This clone is a singleton in its sample. J is TRBJ1-1 and V is TRBV7-6; 7 bases line up with TRBD1. This CDR3 has 15 amino acids. The V and J ends lost 5 bases and 3 bases, in that order; junction bases with no gene match: 9. Germline V CDR1 and CDR2: SGHVS, FNYEAQ. The CDR3 sequence is CASSVRSGQDTEAFF. The CDR3 DNA is TGTGCCAGCAGCGTACGAAGCGGACAGGACACTGAAGCTTTCTTT. The full variable domain, completed using reference TRBV7-6 and TRBJ1-1, is GAGVSQSPRYKVTKRGQDVALRCDPISGHVSLYWYRQALGQGPEFLTYFNYEAQQDKSGLPNDRFSAERPEGSISTLTIQRTEQRDSAMYRCASSVRSGQDTEAFFGQGTRLTVV.

The CDR3 region is CASSWTSGTDTQYF. The CDR3 coding sequence is TGCGCCAGCAGCTGGACTAGCGGCACAGATACGCAGTATTTT. The genes are TRBV5-1 and TRBJ2-3, with 9 bases aligning to TRBD2. J lost 1 base, V lost 3 bases, and 0 bases had no gene match. The germline V gene encodes CDR1 SGHRS and CDR2 YFSETQ. The CDR3 is 14 residues long.

This clone was seen a single time. V usage is TRBV9 and J usage is TRBJ1-1; 8 positions match TRBD1. Germline loops: CDR1 SGDLS, CDR2 YYNGEE. The CDR3 has 13 residues. After removal of 4 bases from V and 8 bases from J, the junction contained 7 bases not matched to a gene. CDR3 in DNA: TGTGCCAGCAGCCCCCTGACAGGGGCCGAAGCTTTCTTT. The encoded protein is CASSPLTGAEAFF.

The rearrangement uses TRBV7-2 and TRBJ1-2, with 7 bases that match TRBD1. The germline CDR1 and CDR2 sequences are SGHTA and FQGNSA. The CDR3 spans 13 residues. The ends lost 5 bases at V and 8 bases at J; junction bases unmatched: 8. CDR3 sequence: CASSVNRDSGYTF. The CDR3 DNA is TGTGCCAGCAGCGTTAACCGGGACAGCGGCTACACCTTC.

The chain links TRBV6-5 to TRBJ1-1; D is possibly TRBD1 (6 bases). CDR3 length equals 14 residues. Between the trimmed V and J ends, which lost 2 bases and 11 bases, there was a span of 18 bases. Germline V CDR1 and CDR2: MNHEY, SVGAGI. CDR3 region: CASSYLMTGPDAFF. In DNA form, the CDR3 reads TGTGCCAGCAGTTACCTTATGACAGGCCCGGATGCTTTCTTT.

V is TRBV12-5 and J is TRBJ2-7; D is unclear. CDR1 LGHNT and CDR2 FRNRAP come from the germline V gene. The CDR3 contains 13 residues. The V gene lost 3 bases and the J gene lost 6 bases, with 12 bases spanning the gap. CDR3 in DNA: TGTGCTAGTGGTTTCTCGGTACAGTTCGAGCAGTACTTC. Protein sequence: CASGFSVQFEQYF.

The genes are TRBV10-3 and TRBJ1-2; D remains unclear. V was shortened by 2 bases and J by 5 bases, with 9 bases between the two germline ends. Per germline, CDR1 ENHRY and CDR2 SYGVKD. This CDR3 is 13 amino acids long. The CDR3 loop reads CAISEGDFYGYTF. The CDR3 DNA sequence: TGTGCCATCAGTGAGGGAGACTTTTATGGCTACACCTTC.

J is TRBJ2-5 and V is TRBV7-9; D gene ambiguous. Between the trimmed V and J ends, which lost 1 base and 9 bases, there was a span of 6 bases. Germline V gene sequence: CDR1 SEHNR, CDR2 FQNEAQ (reference sequence). This CDR3 is built from 11 residues. As DNA, the CDR3 is TGTGCCAGCAGCTTAGGGCCAGCCCAGTACTTC. As protein: CASSLGPAQYF.

The rearrangement uses TRBV28 and TRBJ1-2; 8 bases match TRBD1. CDR3 size: 15 residues. The germline CDR1 and CDR2 sequences are MDHEN and SYDVKM. Trimming took 9 bases from V and 3 from J; bases not matched to a gene: 12. This CDR3 reads CASSGNRGLDYGYTF. DNA for the CDR3: TGTGCCAGTTCGGGGAACAGGGGGTTGGACTATGGCTACACCTTC.

The J gene is TRBJ2-1, the V gene TRBV6-5; a possible D gene is TRBD1 (6 bases). Germline CDR1 MNHEY, CDR2 SVGAGI. This CDR3 contains 13 residues. The germline V and J ends were trimmed by 5 bases and 7 bases, with 12 bases remaining between them. CDR3 in amino acids: CASSSNRENEQFF. CDR3 in DNA: TGTGCCAGCAGTAGCAACAGGGAAAATGAGCAGTTCTTC.

The chain carries TRBV6-5 and TRBJ1-2, with D possibly TRBD1 on 6 matching bases. The CDR3 covers 13 residues. V was trimmed by 4 bases and J by 6 bases, leaving 12 bases between them. Looked up from germline, CDR1 is MNHEY and CDR2 is SVGAGI. CDR3 DNA: TGTGCCAGCAGTTCTGACAGGAAAGATGGCTACACCTTC. Its protein product is CASSSDRKDGYTF.

V gene TRBV29-1 combines with J gene TRBJ2-1; TRBD2 matches at 10 bases. The CDR3 totals 16 residues. CDR1 SQVTM and CDR2 ANQGSEA come from the germline V gene. The V and J ends lost 0 bases and 2 bases, in that order; junction bases with no gene match: 4. The CDR3 nucleotides read TGCAGCGTTGAAGATTGGACTAGCGGCACCTACAATGAGCAGTTCTTC. It yields the protein CSVEDWTSGTYNEQFF.

This chain connects TRBV6-5 to TRBJ2-5, with 8 bases that match TRBD1. The CDR3 sequence is 15 residues long. Germline V gene sequence: CDR1 MNHEY, CDR2 SVGAGI. With 4 bases clipped from V and 5 bases from J, the junction kept 9 bases outside the gene matches. In DNA form, the CDR3 reads TGTGCCAGCAGTTCCCAAGCAACAGGGGGGGAGACCCAGTACTTC. Protein sequence: CASSSQATGGETQYF.

The chain is built from TRBV5-4 and TRBJ2-1; D ambiguous. The CDR3 runs to 12 residues. Germline values: CDR1 SGHNT, CDR2 YYREEE (reference sequence). V dropped 1 base and J dropped 8 bases, with 7 bases sitting between them. The CDR3 region is CASSLLQDEQFF. The CDR3 DNA follows: TGTGCCAGCAGCTTGTTACAAGATGAGCAGTTCTTC.